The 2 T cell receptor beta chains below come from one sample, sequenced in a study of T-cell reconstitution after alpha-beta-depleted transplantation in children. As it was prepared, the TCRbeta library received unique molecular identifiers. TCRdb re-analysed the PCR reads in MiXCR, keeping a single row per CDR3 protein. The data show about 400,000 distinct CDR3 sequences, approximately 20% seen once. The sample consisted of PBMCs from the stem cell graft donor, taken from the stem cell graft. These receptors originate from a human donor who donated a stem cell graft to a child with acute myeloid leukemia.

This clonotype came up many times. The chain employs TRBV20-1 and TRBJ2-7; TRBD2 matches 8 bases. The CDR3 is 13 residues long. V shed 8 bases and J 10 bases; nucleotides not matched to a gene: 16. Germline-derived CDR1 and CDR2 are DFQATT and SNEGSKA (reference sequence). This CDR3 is CSSPPRAGGFQYF. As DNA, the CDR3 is TGCAGTTCCCCTCCGAGGGCGGGAGGATTTCAGTACTTC.

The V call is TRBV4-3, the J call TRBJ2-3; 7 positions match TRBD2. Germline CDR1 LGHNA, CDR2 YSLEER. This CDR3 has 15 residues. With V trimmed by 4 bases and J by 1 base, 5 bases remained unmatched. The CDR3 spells CASSPALAGTDTQYF. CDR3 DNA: TGCGCCAGCAGCCCTGCGCTAGCGGGCACAGATACGCAGTATTTT.